Shown below are 30 T cell receptor beta chains from a single sample sequenced in a study of blood T cell repertoires in COVID-19. Assay: immunoSEQ multiplex PCR; the TCRdb copy retains only in-frame clones and omits some. The sample has about 78,000 clones, 75% to 95% seen once. Specimen: peripheral blood. All receptors derive from a woman of 80 years or more with acute or convalescent COVID-19.

The V and J genes are TRBV3-1 (or the pseudogene TRBV3-2) and TRBJ1-5; no clear D gene. The V and J ends lost 1 base and 9 bases respectively, with 7 bases between them. There are 12 residues in the CDR3. CDR1 and CDR2 (germline): LGHDT, YNNKEL (reference sequence). The CDR3 DNA reads as TGTGCCAGCAGCCAAGCGTGGGCGCCCCAGCATTTT. Protein sequence: CASSQAWAPQHF.

This clone has more than one count but fewer than ten. The chain uses TRBV3-1 (or the pseudogene TRBV3-2) and TRBJ1-1; TRBD1 aligns across 9 bases. Losses at the gene ends were 4 bases for V and 6 bases for J; bases not matched to a gene: 9. CDR1 LGHDT and CDR2 YNNKEL come from the germline V gene (reference sequence). This CDR3 has 15 residues. CDR3 sequence (DNA): TGTGCCAGCAGCCCACGGTGGGACAGGGTAGCTGAAGCTTTCTTT. Translation gives CASSPRWDRVAEAFF.

This chain uses TRBV5-1 with TRBJ1-5; D may be TRBD1 (6 bases). V was shortened by 4 bases and J by 4 bases, with 9 bases between the two germline ends. The germline gives CDR1 SGHRS, CDR2 YFSETQ. The CDR3 totals 13 residues. The CDR3 DNA reads TGCGCCAGCAGCCCTACAGGGAATCAGCCCCAGCATTTT. This sequence encodes CASSPTGNQPQHF.

The V gene is TRBV9, the J gene TRBJ2-3, with D maybe TRBD2 (6 bases). This CDR3 is 16 amino acids long. With 2 bases removed from V and 2 bases from J, the gap between germline ends came to 15 bases. Germline V lookup: CDR1 SGDLS, CDR2 YYNGEE. CDR3 coding DNA: TGTGCCAGCAGCGTGGAACCGGGACTTTCCACAGATACGCAGTATTTT. As protein: CASSVEPGLSTDTQYF.

The rearrangement uses TRBV24-1 and TRBJ2-5; D is unclear. The CDR3 covers 15 residues. The germline gives CDR1 KGHDR, CDR2 SFDVKD. V lost 2 bases and J 7 bases, leaving 16 bases between the germline ends. CDR3 DNA: TGTGCCACCAGTGATTCATCCGGGTCCTTGAGGACCCAGTACTTC. It yields the protein CATSDSSGSLRTQYF.

The rearrangement joins TRBV5-6 to TRBJ1-4, with TRBD1 as a possible D gene (5 bases). Trimming cost V 3 bases and J 5 bases, with 17 bases left between them. CDR1 and CDR2 (germline): SGHDT, YYEEEE. CDR3 length: 16 residues. CDR3 sequence: CASSWGMDKFNEKLFF. CDR3 bases: TGTGCCAGCAGCTGGGGCATGGACAAATTCAATGAAAAACTGTTTTTT.

V usage is TRBV5-1 and J usage is TRBJ1-2; TRBD1 is a possible D gene (5 bases). Per the germline V gene, CDR1 is SGHRS and CDR2 is YFSETQ. The V end lost 0 bases, the J end lost 3 bases, and 12 bases lay between the germline ends. The CDR3 has 15 amino acids. The DNA of the CDR3 is TGCGCCAGCAGCTTGGGTTACAGGAGCGACTATGGCTACACCTTC. This gives the protein CASSLGYRSDYGYTF.

V usage is TRBV19 and J usage is TRBJ2-6; tentatively, D is TRBD2 (7 bases). V lost 2 bases to trimming and J lost 4 bases, with 15 bases between them. Germline V gene lookup returns CDR1 LNHDA and CDR2 SQIVND (reference sequence). This CDR3 comprises 17 residues. CDR3 region: CASSISAGARGANVLTF. DNA of the CDR3: TGTGCCAGTAGTATATCCGCGGGGGCGCGGGGGGCCAACGTCCTGACTTTC.

CDR3 sequence: CASSVGLANTGELFF. DNA for the CDR3: TGTGCCAGCAGCGTAGGACTAGCGAACACCGGGGAGCTGTTTTTT. This rearrangement joins TRBV9 to TRBJ2-2; possible D gene TRBD2, 6 bases. The V end was cut by 0 bases, the J end by 0 bases, with 6 bases between. The CDR3 contains 15 residues. CDR1 SGDLS and CDR2 YYNGEE come from the germline V gene.

The chain joins TRBV24-1 to TRBJ2-5; 7 bases match TRBD1. The CDR3 is made up of 16 amino acids. The germline gives CDR1 KGHDR, CDR2 SFDVKD. Unmatched junction bases numbered 17, after V lost 9 bases and J lost 5 bases. CDR3 sequence reads: CATGSSSRQGRETQYF. The DNA for the CDR3 is TGTGCCACCGGGTCGTCGTCGAGACAGGGCCGGGAGACCCAGTACTTC.

The J gene is TRBJ1-2, the V gene TRBV6-6; D unresolved. V was trimmed by 7 bases and J by 4 bases, leaving 13 bases between them. Germline lookup yields CDR1 MNHNY and CDR2 SVGAGI (reference sequence). The CDR3 totals 13 residues. The CDR3 bases are TGTGCCAGCAATCGGGGAGAACTCTATGGCTACACCTTC. Its translation: CASNRGELYGYTF.

This rearrangement joins TRBV15 to TRBJ1-6; perhaps TRBD1 as D (5 bases). This CDR3 is 16 amino acids long. V was pared by 1 base and J by 9 bases, with 16 bases between. Germline loops: CDR1 LNHNV, CDR2 YYDKDF (reference sequence). The CDR3 DNA is TGTGCCACCAGCAGAGCGACAGAGGCATTGGGTTCACCCCTCCACTTT. Amino acid sequence: CATSRATEALGSPLHF.

The J gene is TRBJ2-7, the V gene TRBV4-2, with 9 bases lining up with TRBD2. Germline loops: CDR1 LGHNA, CDR2 YNFKEQ. The CDR3 runs 16 residues. The V segment lost 0 bases and the J segment 0 bases; nucleotides outside the gene matches: 3. The CDR3 is CASSQEWTSDSYEQYF. CDR3 in DNA: TGTGCCAGCAGCCAAGAATGGACTAGCGACTCCTACGAGCAGTACTTC.

V is TRBV27 and J is TRBJ2-7, with a tentative D call TRBD1 (5 bases). The CDR3 sequence is 14 residues long. Looked up from germline, CDR1 is MNHEY and CDR2 is SMNVEV (reference sequence). The V gene lost 6 bases and the J gene lost 6 bases, with 18 bases spanning the gap. CDR3 protein: CASSADSPRGEQYF. The CDR3 DNA reads TGTGCCAGCAGCGCAGACAGCCCCAGAGGCGAGCAGTACTTC.

The V gene is TRBV3-1 (or the pseudogene TRBV3-2), the J gene TRBJ2-7; 10 bases match TRBD2. Germline loops: CDR1 LGHDT, CDR2 YNNKEL (reference sequence). The length of the CDR3 is 15 residues. The V and J ends lost 1 base and 3 bases, in that order; junction bases with no gene match: 3. The chain's CDR3 is CASSQGLAGRYEQYF. DNA for the CDR3: TGTGCCAGCAGCCAAGGACTAGCGGGCCGCTACGAGCAGTACTTC.

The table lists this clone with a count of one. V usage is TRBV5-1 and J usage is TRBJ2-1; 8 bases line up with TRBD1. The length of the CDR3 is 15 residues. The germline V gene encodes CDR1 SGHRS and CDR2 YFSETQ. V lost 2 bases and J lost 0; bases outside the gene matches: 1. Written as DNA, the CDR3 is TGCGCCAGCAGCTTTGACAGGGGCTCCTACAATGAGCAGTTCTTC. It encodes CASSFDRGSYNEQFF.

This chain joins TRBV19 and TRBJ2-3; 7 bases agree with TRBD2. CDR1 and CDR2 (germline): LNHDA, SQIVND (reference sequence). The CDR3 runs 15 residues. The V gene end was trimmed by 1 base and the J gene end by 6 bases; junction bases not matched to a gene: 7. CDR3 nucleotides: TGTGCCAGTAGTATAGCGGGCGGGAGATGGGATACGCAGTATTTT. Translation gives CASSIAGGRWDTQYF.

The J gene is TRBJ1-1, the V gene TRBV11-3; weak D call: TRBD1 (5 bases). This CDR3 region has 13 residues. V shed 2 bases and J shed 7 bases, with 11 bases lying between them. Germline V gene data show CDR1 as SGHNT and CDR2 as YENEEA. CDR3 bases: TGTGCCAGCAGCTTAAGGGATGACAGTGAAGCTTTCTTT. It codes for CASSLRDDSEAFF.

V and J are TRBV10-3 and TRBJ2-5; no firm D call. V was cut by 7 bases and J by 5 bases, with 11 bases left in between. The CDR3 has 12 residues. CDR1 is ENHRY, CDR2 SYGVKD, per germline. CDR3 in DNA: TGTGCCATCAAAGCCTCCGGGGAGACCCAGTACTTC. The encoded protein is CAIKASGETQYF.

The chain joins TRBV7-2 to TRBJ2-7; possible D gene TRBD1, 5 bases. CDR1 is SGHTA and CDR2 is FQGNSA in the germline V gene. The length of the CDR3 is 16 residues. V was cut by 0 bases and J by 0 bases, with 12 bases left in between. The CDR3 DNA reads as TGTGCCAGCAGCTTAGCTGTGGACAAGAGCTCCTACGAGCAGTACTTC. This encodes CASSLAVDKSSYEQYF. Drawing the rest from reference TRBV7-2 and TRBJ2-7, the complete variable domain is GAGVSQSPSNKVTEKGKDVELRCDPISGHTALYWYRQSLGQGLEFLIYFQGNSAPDKSGLPSDRFSAERTGGSVSTLTIQRTQQEDSAVYLCASSLAVDKSSYEQYFGPGTRLTVT.

This rearrangement joins TRBV5-1 to TRBJ1-4; a weak D match, TRBD1 (5 bases). This CDR3 is built from 15 residues. The ends were cut back, 0 bases at V and 5 bases at J, with 11 bases in the middle. Germline V gives CDR1 SGHRS, CDR2 YFSETQ. CDR3 loop: CASSLEPGQNEKLFF. The CDR3 region has the DNA TGCGCCAGCAGCTTGGAGCCAGGGCAGAATGAAAAACTGTTTTTT.

J is TRBJ2-3 and V is TRBV28, with 8 bases aligning to TRBD2. The V gene end was trimmed by 6 bases and the J gene end by 3 bases; junction bases not matched to a gene: 8. The V gene's germline CDR1 is MDHEN and CDR2 SYDVKM. The CDR3 runs 15 residues. The CDR3 here is CASRVSGTATDTQYF. The CDR3 DNA reads as TGTGCCAGCAGGGTTAGCGGGACGGCAACAGATACGCAGTATTTT.

The chain has TRBV5-1 and TRBJ1-5; D gene unclear. Between the trimmed V and J ends, which lost 1 base and 1 base, there was a span of 6 bases. Germline lookup yields CDR1 SGHRS and CDR2 YFSETQ. The CDR3 loop spans 14 amino acids. The CDR3 spells CASSLSGSNQPQHF. The CDR3, as DNA: TGCGCCAGCAGCTTGTCTGGCAGCAATCAGCCCCAGCATTTT. Filled out from reference TRBV5-1 and TRBJ1-5, the complete variable domain reads KAGVTQTPRYLIKTRGQQVTLSCSPISGHRSVSWYQQTPGQGLQFLFEYFSETQRNKGNFPGRFSGRQFSNSRSEMNVSTLELGDSALYLCASSLSGSNQPQHFGDGTRLSIL.

As DNA, the CDR3 is TGTGCCAGCTCACTATCCAAGACAGGGGGCAATTCACCCCTCCACTTT. Translation: CASSLSKTGGNSPLHF. The rearrangement uses TRBV18 and TRBJ1-6, with 10 nucleotides matching TRBD1. V lost 4 bases and J lost 7; bases outside the gene matches: 7. The CDR3 has 16 amino acids. The V gene's germline CDR1 is KGHSH and CDR2 LQKENI.

V gene TRBV24-1 combines with J gene TRBJ1-5; 10 nucleotides align to TRBD1. V lost 5 bases and J lost 9; bases outside the gene matches: 12. This CDR3 region has 16 residues. Germline V gene lookup returns CDR1 KGHDR and CDR2 SFDVKD. The CDR3 DNA sequence: TGTGCCACCAGTGCCATCTTGGGGACAGGGGTACCGCCCCAGCATTTT. Translating gives CATSAILGTGVPPQHF.

The gene calls are TRBV27 and TRBJ2-7; 10 positions match TRBD1. The CDR3 has 14 residues. Germline CDR1 MNHEY, CDR2 SMNVEV (reference sequence). V was pared by 6 bases and J by 4 bases, with 6 bases of the junction left unmatched. The CDR3: CASSPGTGVYEQYF. CDR3 coding DNA: TGTGCCAGCAGCCCCGGGACAGGGGTGTACGAGCAGTACTTC.

DNA for the CDR3: TGTGCCAGCAGCGCGGGACAAAGGGGGCAGCCCCAGCATTTT. Translating it yields CASSAGQRGQPQHF. This rearrangement joins TRBV9 to TRBJ1-5, with TRBD1 as a possible D gene (6 bases). The CDR3 has 14 residues. Germline V lookup: CDR1 SGDLS, CDR2 YYNGEE. The germline V and J ends were trimmed by 3 bases and 7 bases, with 14 bases remaining between them.

The gene calls are TRBV3-1 (or the pseudogene TRBV3-2) and TRBJ2-2; 7 bases match TRBD2. The CDR3 consists of 16 residues. Germline assignment: CDR1 LGHDT and CDR2 YNNKEL (reference sequence). Losses at the gene ends were 1 base for V and 3 bases for J; bases not matched to a gene: 5. CDR3 residues: CASSQVGGSYTGELFF. DNA of the CDR3: TGTGCCAGCAGCCAAGTTGGCGGGAGCTACACCGGGGAGCTGTTTTTT.

The gene calls are TRBV2 and TRBJ2-3, with D unresolved. V lost 0 bases and J lost 0, with 13 bases in between. The germline V gene encodes CDR1 SNHLY and CDR2 FYNNEI. The CDR3 covers 17 residues. As DNA, the CDR3 is TGTGCCAGCAGTGAAGCGCTTCTCTTGGCTAGCACAGATACGCAGTATTTT. Translated, it gives CASSEALLLASTDTQYF. Filled out from reference TRBV2 and TRBJ2-3, the complete variable domain reads EPEVTQTPSHQVTQMGQEVILRCVPISNHLYFYWYRQILGQKVEFLVSFYNNEISEKSEIFDDQFSVERPDGSNFTLKIRSTKLEDSAMYFCASSEALLLASTDTQYFGPGTRLTVL.

The sample holds a few counts of this clone. The chain links TRBV4-3 to TRBJ2-2; 11 bases are shared with TRBD1. J was trimmed by 4 bases and V by 2 bases; bases with no gene match: 9. CDR3 size: 18 residues. Germline values: CDR1 LGHNA, CDR2 YSLEER. CDR3 nucleotide sequence: TGCGCCAGCAGCCAACCCCAATTTGGGACAGGGGGCACCGGGGAGCTGTTTTTT. Translated: CASSQPQFGTGGTGELFF.